The rows below give T cell receptor beta chains drawn from one sample of a study of blood T cells in healthy people across ages. TCRdb ran MiXCR on the 5' RACE reads and lists one entry per CDR3 protein. The sample contains roughly 2 million distinct CDR3 sequences, 40% to 55% of which appear only once. Sequencing was carried out using blood. Receptors originate from a woman in her thirties or forties in good health. Each CDR3 is given with its conserved first and last residue. The D gene is left open where the match is weak. Clone size is stated in some rows and not others, as once, few, many or a class when expanded.

abundance,j_gene,v_gene,d_gene,CDR3aa
.,TRBJ2-3,TRBV4-3,.,CASSQEIYRSTDTQYF
.,TRBJ2-5,TRBV14,TRBD2,CASSLGLADETQYF
few,TRBJ2-7,TRBV7-2,.,CASSSDNEQYF
.,TRBJ1-2,TRBV6-5,.,CASNPHGASNYGYTF
.,TRBJ2-1,TRBV7-2,TRBD2,CASSFEASGGPSYNEQFF
.,TRBJ2-1,TRBV28,.,CASCQGGNEQFF
few,TRBJ1-5,TRBV7-2,.,CASSQERPQFSQPQHF
.,TRBJ2-3,TRBV20-1,TRBD2,CSASPSTSGGYYIGDTQYF
few,TRBJ1-1,TRBV20-1,.,CSAREGNTEAFF
few,TRBJ2-3,TRBV7-2,.,CASSRASDTQYF
.,TRBJ1-2,TRBV4-3,.,CANSQAGDYGYTF
.,TRBJ2-7,TRBV6-1,TRBD2,CAVRIAGATYEQYF
.,.,TRBV28,TRBD1,CASRVQGNEQYF
.,TRBJ1-1,TRBV7-8,.,CASSLTGETTEAFF
.,TRBJ1-5,TRBV7-6,TRBD1,CASSPETGMGNQPQHF
.,TRBJ1-6,TRBV6-6,.,CASSQGPTPLHF
few,TRBJ2-5,TRBV13,TRBD2,CASSSLGTSGAQETQYF
.,TRBJ1-2,TRBV7-2,.,CASSPGSGQGQGYTF
few,TRBJ2-5,TRBV5-1,.,CASMTEASAGTQYF
once,TRBJ2-3,TRBV7-8,.,CASSPGGATSTDTQYF
.,TRBJ1-4,TRBV7-2,.,CAGSRGLLNEKLFF
.,TRBJ2-2,TRBV7-8,TRBD1,CASSSGQGAGTGELFF
few,TRBJ2-5,TRBV4-2,TRBD2,CASSQFPGLAVQETQYF
few,TRBJ2-7,TRBV14,.,CASSQFVSGEQYF
.,TRBJ2-5,TRBV15,.,CATSRDVGGAQETQYF
few,TRBJ2-5,TRBV12-3/TRBV12-4,TRBD1,CASSFGGQGLRETQYF
.,TRBJ2-4,TRBV29-1,.,CSAGTMNIQYF
few,TRBJ2-1,TRBV7-9,TRBD1,CASSSSGTEKRNEQFF
.,TRBJ2-1,TRBV6-4,TRBD2,CASSVSSGENKEQFF
.,TRBJ2-3,TRBV20-1,TRBD2,CSARGTSGSTDTQYF
.,TRBJ2-4,TRBV7-2,TRBD1,CASRPLDRANIQYF
.,TRBJ2-6,TRBV20-1,TRBD1,CSARGPGQGSAANVLTF
few,TRBJ1-2,TRBV6-1,.,CARREGRGYTF
.,TRBJ2-1,TRBV12-3/TRBV12-4,.,CAGSFGGGFSYNEQFF
few,TRBJ1-2,TRBV6-5,.,CACRGPGSNYGYTF
once,TRBJ2-6,TRBV7-3,TRBD1,CASSPLGTGRHSGANVLTF
.,TRBJ2-7,TRBV7-9,TRBD1,CASSLDTGGLRYEQYF
.,TRBJ2-5,TRBV5-1,TRBD1,CASTSTGAGETQYF
many,TRBJ1-2,TRBV29-1,TRBD1,CSVRDSNYGYTF
.,TRBJ1-5,TRBV29-1,.,CSAADGNQPQHF
.,TRBJ1-1,TRBV7-2,TRBD1,CASSRGRGLGAFF
few,TRBJ2-1,TRBV10-2,.,CASSEADLGRNEQFF
.,TRBJ2-1,TRBV12-3/TRBV12-4,.,CASSLGDRNYEQFF
.,TRBJ2-7,TRBV5-1,.,CASSLEWQPSYEQYF
few,TRBJ1-2,TRBV29-1,.,CSALDNKEINYGYTF
.,TRBJ2-5,TRBV14,TRBD2,CASSQARGTSSPQYF
few,TRBJ2-4,TRBV6-5,.,CASTSWGDIAKNIQYF
.,TRBJ2-3,TRBV12-3/TRBV12-4,.,CASSLEVGPYTDTQYF
.,TRBJ2-3,TRBV3-1,.,CASSQGAGPTDTQYF